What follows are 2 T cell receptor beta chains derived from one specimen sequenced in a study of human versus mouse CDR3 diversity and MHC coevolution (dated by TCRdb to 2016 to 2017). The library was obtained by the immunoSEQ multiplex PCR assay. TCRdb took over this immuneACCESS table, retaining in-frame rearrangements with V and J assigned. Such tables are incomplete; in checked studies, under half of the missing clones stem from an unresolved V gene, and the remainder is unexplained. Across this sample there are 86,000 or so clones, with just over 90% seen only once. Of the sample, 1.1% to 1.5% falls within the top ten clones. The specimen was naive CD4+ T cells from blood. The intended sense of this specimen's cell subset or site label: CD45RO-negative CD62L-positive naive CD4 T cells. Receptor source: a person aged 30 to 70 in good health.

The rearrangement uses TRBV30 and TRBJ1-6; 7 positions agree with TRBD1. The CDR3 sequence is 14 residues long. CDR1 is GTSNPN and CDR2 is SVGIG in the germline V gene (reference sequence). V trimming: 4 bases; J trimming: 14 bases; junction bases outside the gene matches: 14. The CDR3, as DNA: TGTGCCTGGACCCCGGGACAGCCAGGCAACTCCCTCCACTTT. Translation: CAWTPGQPGNSLHF.

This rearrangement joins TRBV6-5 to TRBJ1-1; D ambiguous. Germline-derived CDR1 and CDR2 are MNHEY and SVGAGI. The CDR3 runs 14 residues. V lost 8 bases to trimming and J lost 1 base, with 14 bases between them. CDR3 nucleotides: TGTGCCAGCCATCAACACGGGAGGAACACTGAAGCTTTCTTT. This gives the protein CASHQHGRNTEAFF.